This is a list of T cell receptor beta chains from one sample in a study of T cell responses to AZD1222 COVID-19 vaccine. Generated by immunoSEQ multiplex PCR, the TCRdb table keeps only in-frame clones and is missing some. This sample has about 140,000 clones, with more than 80% found just once. The sequencing here drew on peripheral blood, taken on day 0 of MenACWY control vaccination. Receptors were obtained from an adult in good health. CDR3s include the opening cysteine and the closing phenylalanine or tryptophan. A D gene is named only where the DNA matches it firmly. Clone size is stated in some rows and not others, as once, few, many or a class when expanded.

TRBV2	TRBJ1-2	NA	NA	CASSVRGTVDYGYTF	TGTGCCAGCAGTGTTAGGGGAACAGTGGACTATGGCTACACCTTC
TRBV9	TRBJ2-1	NA	TRBD2	CASSVTVSLAGANEQFF	TGTGCCAGCAGCGTAACGGTAAGCCTAGCGGGAGCCAATGAGCAGTTCTTC
TRBV11-2	TRBJ2-7	NA	NA	CASSPTNNRVEVQYF	TGTGCCAGCAGCCCTACCAATAACAGGGTAGAAGTGCAGTACTTC
TRBV10-2	TRBJ2-7	NA	TRBD1	CASRCRDRGLYEQYF	TGCGCCAGCAGATGCCGGGACAGGGGGCTCTACGAGCAGTACTTC
TRBV19	TRBJ2-1	NA	NA	CASSLQLASSYNEQFF	TGTGCCAGTAGTCTACAGCTAGCAAGCTCCTACAATGAGCAGTTCTTC
TRBV2	TRBJ2-1	NA	TRBD2	CASSKGLAGDGEQFF	TGTGCCAGCAGTAAAGGACTAGCGGGAGATGGTGAGCAGTTCTTC
TRBV11-1	TRBJ1-6	NA	NA	CASSRGNSPLHF	TGTGCCAGCAGCCGGGGGAATTCACCCCTCCACTTT
TRBV5-4	TRBJ1-1	NA	NA	CASSLLSGNTEAFF	TGTGCCAGCAGCTTACTGTCAGGGAACACTGAAGCTTTCTTT
TRBV5-1	TRBJ1-1	NA	NA	CASSLSPPGTEAFF	TGCGCCAGCAGCTTGTCTCCCCCGGGGACTGAAGCTTTCTTT
TRBV18	TRBJ1-2	NA	TRBD1	CASSPPGQTYGYTF	TGTGCCAGCTCACCACCGGGACAGACCTATGGCTACACCTTC
TRBV19	TRBJ1-6	NA	NA	CASSVSPSSPLHF	TGTGCCAGTAGTGTTAGTCCGTCCTCACCCCTCCACTTT
TRBV7-2	TRBJ2-3	once	NA	CASSLGGTGPLTDTQYF	TGTGCCAGCAGCTTAGGCGGTACAGGACCCCTCACAGATACGCAGTATTTT
TRBV5-4	TRBJ2-2	NA	NA	CASSLGGFKTGELFF	TGTGCCAGCAGCTTGGGAGGGTTTAAGACCGGGGAGCTGTTTTTT
TRBV19	TRBJ2-7	once	TRBD1	CASSIAANRGPSYEQYF	TGTGCCAGTAGTATAGCCGCAAACAGGGGGCCCTCCTACGAGCAGTACTTC
TRBV2	TRBJ1-6	NA	NA	CASLGTGKNSPLHF	TGTGCCAGCTTGGGAACAGGGAAAAATTCACCCCTCCACTTT
TRBV6-5	TRBJ1-2	NA	NA	CASSRPGRVNGYTF	TGTGCCAGCAGCCGGCCAGGGCGCGTCAATGGCTACACCTTC
TRBV28	TRBJ2-1	NA	NA	CASLTSGDEQFF	TGTGCCAGCCTAACATCCGGCGATGAGCAGTTCTTC
TRBV7-2	TRBJ1-1	NA	NA	CASSLEMGYTEAFF	TGTGCCAGCAGCTTAGAGATGGGGTACACTGAAGCTTTCTTT
TRBV3-1/TRBV3-2	TRBJ2-3	NA	TRBD2	CASSQDVASGSFLSTDTQYF	TGTGCCAGCAGCCAAGATGTGGCTAGCGGGTCGTTCCTTAGCACAGATACGCAGTATTTT
TRBV7-6	TRBJ2-2	NA	NA	CASRPLGVGTGELFF	TGTGCCAGCAGACCTTTGGGGGTGGGCACCGGGGAGCTGTTTTTT
TRBV20-1	TRBJ1-1	NA	TRBD1	CSASTGGRNTEAFF	TGCAGTGCTAGTACAGGGGGTCGGAACACTGAAGCTTTCTTT
TRBV2	TRBJ2-2	NA	NA	CASSEFRATGELFF	TGTGCCAGCAGTGAATTTCGGGCAACCGGGGAGCTGTTTTTT
TRBV5-1	TRBJ1-2	NA	NA	CASSLTGRNGYTF	TGCGCCAGCAGCTTGACAGGGAGGAATGGCTACACCTTC
TRBV3-1/TRBV3-2	TRBJ2-1	NA	TRBD1	CASSQDYLQGDNEQFF	TGTGCCAGCAGCCAAGATTACTTACAGGGGGACAATGAGCAGTTCTTC
TRBV7-9	TRBJ1-2	NA	NA	CAGREGGDVSYGYTF	TGTGCCGGAAGAGAGGGGGGAGACGTAAGCTATGGCTACACCTTC
TRBV9	TRBJ1-3	NA	NA	CASSVGEGASGNTIYF	TGTGCCAGCAGCGTAGGAGAGGGAGCATCCGGAAACACCATATATTTT
TRBV19	TRBJ1-1	NA	TRBD1	CATRGQPNTEAFF	TGTGCCACCCGGGGACAGCCGAACACTGAAGCTTTCTTT
TRBV5-1	TRBJ1-4	NA	NA	CASSLGSGTTNEKLFF	TGCGCCAGCAGCTTGGGGTCGGGGACAACTAATGAAAAACTGTTTTTT
TRBV25-1	TRBJ1-1	NA	NA	CASSAARGGAEAFF	TGTGCCAGCAGTGCAGCCAGGGGAGGTGCTGAAGCTTTCTTT
TRBV28	TRBJ1-2	NA	NA	CASSSAMPTSNYGYTF	TGTGCCAGCTCGTCGGCCATGCCTACTTCTAACTATGGCTACACCTTC
TRBV6-5	TRBJ1-2	NA	TRBD1	CASSKDRVYYGYTF	TGTGCCAGCAGTAAGGACAGGGTCTACTATGGCTACACCTTC
TRBV2	TRBJ2-1	NA	NA	CASSERQRINNEQFF	TGTGCCAGCAGTGAACGTCAGAGAATTAACAATGAGCAGTTCTTC
TRBV7-8	TRBJ2-3	NA	TRBD2	CASSPGLAVDTQYF	TGTGCCAGCAGCCCTGGGCTAGCGGTAGATACGCAGTATTTT
TRBV2	TRBJ2-7	NA	TRBD1	CASSPGQGPYEQYF	TGTGCCAGCAGCCCAGGACAGGGGCCGTACGAGCAGTACTTC
TRBV27	TRBJ2-1	NA	TRBD2	CASSSFGGENEQFF	TGTGCCAGCAGTAGCTTCGGGGGGGAGAATGAGCAGTTCTTC
TRBV5-1	TRBJ2-7	NA	NA	CASSLLGHPISYEQYF	TGCGCCAGCAGCTTGCTGGGACACCCGATCTCCTACGAGCAGTACTTC
TRBV9	TRBJ2-5	NA	NA	CASSVGPNQETQYF	TGTGCCAGCAGCGTAGGACCTAACCAAGAGACCCAGTACTTC
TRBV5-4	TRBJ2-2	NA	NA	CASSLDSVNTGELFF	TGTGCCAGCAGCTTGGACAGCGTAAACACCGGGGAGCTGTTTTTT
TRBV2	TRBJ1-4	NA	NA	CASSASAATNEKLFF	TGTGCCAGCAGTGCTTCAGCCGCAACTAATGAAAAACTGTTTTTT
TRBV7-3	TRBJ2-3	NA	NA	CASSITPGPDTQYF	TGTGCCAGCAGCATTACTCCGGGACCAGATACGCAGTATTTT
TRBV12-3/TRBV12-4	TRBJ1-6	once	NA	CASTFGGNSPLHF	TGTGCCAGCACCTTCGGAGGTAATTCACCCCTCCACTTT
TRBV7-7	TRBJ1-1	NA	NA	CASSPNLGTEAFF	TGTGCCAGCAGCCCCAATCTGGGCACTGAAGCTTTCTTT
TRBV7-8	TRBJ1-2	NA	NA	CASSLKRISDYGYTF	TGTGCCAGCAGCTTAAAGAGGATTTCGGACTATGGCTACACCTTC
TRBV27	TRBJ2-4	NA	NA	CASWGLAKNIQYF	TGTGCCAGCTGGGGGCTAGCCAAAAACATTCAGTACTTC
TRBV12-3/TRBV12-4	TRBJ1-1	NA	NA	CASSLQQAIRAFF	TGTGCCAGCAGTTTGCAACAGGCGATTCGAGCTTTCTTT
TRBV11-3	TRBJ1-5	NA	NA	CASSFRRPKDNQPQHF	TGTGCCAGCAGCTTCAGACGGCCAAAAGACAATCAGCCCCAGCATTTT
TRBV6-1	TRBJ1-1	NA	TRBD1	CASSARDRGQGTEAFF	TGTGCCAGCAGTGCCCGGGACAGGGGGCAGGGCACTGAAGCTTTCTTT
TRBV29-1	TRBJ1-4	few	TRBD1	CSVSGTASNEKLFF	TGCAGCGTCTCCGGGACAGCGAGTAATGAAAAACTGTTTTTT
TRBV21-1	TRBJ2-1	NA	NA	CASSNAGQGTGEQFF	TGTGCCAGCAGCAACGCGGGACAGGGAACCGGTGAGCAGTTCTTC
TRBV2	TRBJ1-3	once	TRBD1	CASRAGQTGNTIYF	TGTGCCAGTCGCGCGGGACAGACGGGAAACACCATATATTTT
TRBV4-2	TRBJ2-5	NA	TRBD2	CASSQDWVAGGFETQYF	TGTGCCAGCAGCCAAGATTGGGTAGCGGGGGGTTTTGAGACCCAGTACTTC